The present entry profiles one T cell receptor (beta chain) with its context. No cognate antigen has been identified for it. Base qualities are not recorded, but no much larger clone differs from it by a single base. The sample belongs to a study of blood T cell repertoires in COVID-19 (dated by TCRdb to the early 2020s). Context from the whole study: Samples covering the acute and convalescent phases of COVID-19 were provided by collaborators in the United States, Italy and Spain. The sample metadata nearly always contained a de-identified subject ID, COVID-19 status, age in years and sex. Subjects who had been exposed to COVID-19, were actively infected with it, or had recovered from it provided the deeply sampled blood TCRbeta repertoires that made up the dataset. The samples were drawn from two sources: the first 160 participants of the ongoing ImmuneRACE study, and 1,000 to 1,500 subjects contributed by 6 global collaborators. The prospective study material was composed of cDNA or gDNA derived from T cells, B-cell-depleted T cells, or PBMCs. HLA class I and class II types, where available, came from metadata supplied by the sample provider rather than from assay-based typing. The repertoires were released in a freely available public database meant as a resource for research on the immune response to SARS-CoV-2. The research as a whole found: Clinical and demographic metadata were provided uncurated, with the amount varying by source and participant.

In the prospective study, participants were roughly 18 to 100 years old, resided in under 30 geographic areas of the United States, and were enrolled through a virtual design. To assign participants to cohorts, the prospective study relied on clinical history that participants themselves reported in a screening survey and a study questionnaire. Exposed participants had been in contact, within 2 weeks of entering the study, with a person who had a PCR-confirmed or clinician-diagnosed case of COVID-19. Mobile phlebotomists in the prospective study collected whole blood, serum and a nasopharyngeal or oropharyngeal swab from every participant. Over a 2-month period, participants in the prospective study had the option of providing additional blood draws and questionnaires. Prospective study blood samples were shipped either frozen or at room temperature before DNA extraction. TCRbeta CDR3 regions were amplified from genomic DNA by means of the immunoSEQ Assay, a bias-controlled multiplex PCR. Under the source paper's analysis protocol: The number of nucleated cells in each sample was estimated from the amplification of reference gene primers within the assay. To quantify the absolute abundance of each unique TCRbeta CDR3 rearrangement, sequence reads were collapsed and filtered. Productive Simpson clonality was computed per sample as the square root of Simpson's diversity index over productive rearrangements. Entries here come from immuneACCESS through TCRdb and include only in-frame sequences with V and J called. Some clones fail to appear in such tables; in the studies checked, an unresolved V gene covers under half of the shortfall, and the cause of the remainder is unknown. The D gene and trimming were derived from the DNA, and the V and J assignments and clone size from that table. This sample comprises around 270,000 clones, around nine tenths of them detected only once. The ten largest clones represent about 3.4% of the sample.

Sequences MGHRA (CDR1) and YSYEKL (CDR2) are obtained from the germline V gene. The CDR3 runs 17 residues from the cysteine to the phenylalanine. The entry retains the CDR3 DNA only, 51 bases that are in frame from base 1. V is clipped by 3 bases and J by 0 bases, and the sequence between their germline boundaries is 14 bases long. The sequence links TRBV4-1 to TRBJ1-4; the best D guess is TRBD1, with 6 bases matching. Input material: PBMCs or T cells enriched from blood (not recorded which). The sequence was collected from a woman in her thirties or forties who had been exposed to COVID-19. CDR3 sequence: CASSHPGTPATNEKLFF. DNA sequence: TGCGCCAGCAGCCACCCCGGGACACCCGCAACTAATGAAAAACTGTTTTTT.